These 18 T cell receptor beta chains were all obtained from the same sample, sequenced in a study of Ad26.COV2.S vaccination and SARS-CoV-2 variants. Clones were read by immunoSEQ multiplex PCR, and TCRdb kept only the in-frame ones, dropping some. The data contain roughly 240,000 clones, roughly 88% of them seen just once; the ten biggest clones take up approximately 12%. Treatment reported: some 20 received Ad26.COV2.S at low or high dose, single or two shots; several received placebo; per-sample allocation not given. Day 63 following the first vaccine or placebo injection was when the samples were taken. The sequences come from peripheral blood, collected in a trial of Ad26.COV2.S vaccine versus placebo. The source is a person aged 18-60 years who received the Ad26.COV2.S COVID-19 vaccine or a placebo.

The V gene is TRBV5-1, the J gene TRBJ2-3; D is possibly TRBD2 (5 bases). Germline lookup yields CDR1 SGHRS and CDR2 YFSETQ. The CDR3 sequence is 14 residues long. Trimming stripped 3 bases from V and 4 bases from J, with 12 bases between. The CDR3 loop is CASSSASKADTQYF. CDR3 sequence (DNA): TGCGCCAGCAGCTCCGCTAGCAAGGCAGATACGCAGTATTTT.

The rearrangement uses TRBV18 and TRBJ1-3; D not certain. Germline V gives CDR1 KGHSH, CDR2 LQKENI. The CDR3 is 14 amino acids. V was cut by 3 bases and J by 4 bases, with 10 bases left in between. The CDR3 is CASSPGSEGNTIYF. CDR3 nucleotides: TGTGCCAGCTCACCGGGTTCAGAAGGAAACACCATATATTTT.

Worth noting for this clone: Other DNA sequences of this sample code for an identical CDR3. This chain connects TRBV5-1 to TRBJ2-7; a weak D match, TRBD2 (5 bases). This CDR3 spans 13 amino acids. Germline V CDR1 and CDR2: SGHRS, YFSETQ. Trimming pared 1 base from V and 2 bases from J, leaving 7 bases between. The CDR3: CASSLRGTYEQYF. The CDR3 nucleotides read TGCGCCAGCAGCTTGCGGGGAACCTACGAGCAGTACTTC.

CDR3 loop: CASSLEPGENIQYF. CDR3 DNA sequence: TGTGCCAGCAGCCTAGAACCGGGTGAAAACATTCAGTACTTC. The chain combines TRBV21-1 with TRBJ2-4; the table's D gene call, TRBD2, was not cross checked with the DNA. TRBV21-1 is a pseudogene. This CDR3 has 14 residues.

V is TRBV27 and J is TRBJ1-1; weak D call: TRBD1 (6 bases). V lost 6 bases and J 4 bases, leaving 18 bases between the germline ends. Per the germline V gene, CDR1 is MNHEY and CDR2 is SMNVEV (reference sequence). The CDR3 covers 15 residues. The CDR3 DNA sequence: TGTGCCAGCAGCAAATGGGGGGGGCTGGCCACTGAAGCTTTCTTT. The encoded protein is CASSKWGGLATEAFF.

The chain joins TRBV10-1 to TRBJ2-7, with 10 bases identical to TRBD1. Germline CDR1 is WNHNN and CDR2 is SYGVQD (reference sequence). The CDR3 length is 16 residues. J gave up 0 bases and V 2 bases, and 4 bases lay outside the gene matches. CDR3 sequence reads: CASSERGTGASYEQYF. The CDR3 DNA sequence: TGCGCCAGCAGTGAGAGAGGGACAGGGGCCTCCTACGAGCAGTACTTC.

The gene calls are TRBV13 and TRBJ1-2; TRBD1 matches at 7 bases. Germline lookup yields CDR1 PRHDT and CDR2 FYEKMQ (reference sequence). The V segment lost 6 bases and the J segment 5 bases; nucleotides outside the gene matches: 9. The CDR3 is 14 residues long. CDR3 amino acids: CASRPTGVGYGYTF. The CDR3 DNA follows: TGTGCCAGCAGGCCCACAGGGGTGGGGTATGGCTACACCTTC.

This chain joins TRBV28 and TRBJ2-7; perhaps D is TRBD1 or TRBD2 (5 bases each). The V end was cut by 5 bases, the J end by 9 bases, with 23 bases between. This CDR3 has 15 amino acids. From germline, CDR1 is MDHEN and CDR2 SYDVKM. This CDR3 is CASSPRGLPSLWQYF. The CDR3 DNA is TGTGCCAGCAGTCCCCGGGGCCTCCCCTCTCTTTGGCAGTACTTC.

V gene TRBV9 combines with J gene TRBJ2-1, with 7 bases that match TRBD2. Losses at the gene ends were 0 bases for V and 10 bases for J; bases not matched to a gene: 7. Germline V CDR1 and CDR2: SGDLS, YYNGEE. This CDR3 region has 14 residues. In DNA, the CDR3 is TGTGCCAGCAGCGTAGTAGTTCGGGGGGACGAGCAGTTCTTC. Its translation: CASSVVVRGDEQFF.

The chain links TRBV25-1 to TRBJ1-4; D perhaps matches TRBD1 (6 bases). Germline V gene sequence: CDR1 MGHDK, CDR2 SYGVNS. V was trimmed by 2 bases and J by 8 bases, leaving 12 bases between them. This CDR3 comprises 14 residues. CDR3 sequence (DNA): TGTGCCAGCAGTGAACCAGGGGCCTGGGAAAAACTGTTTTTT. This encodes CASSEPGAWEKLFF.

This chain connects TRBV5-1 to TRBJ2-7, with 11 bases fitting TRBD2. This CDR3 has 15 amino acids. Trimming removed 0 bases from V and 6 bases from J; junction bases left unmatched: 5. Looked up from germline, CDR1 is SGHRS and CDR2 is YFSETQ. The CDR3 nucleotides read TGCGCCAGCAGCTTGGTTGCTAGCGGGGGGTTCGAGCAGTACTTC. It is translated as CASSLVASGGFEQYF.

CDR3 nucleotides: TGTGCCAGCTCCCCGGGACGGGGTTGGAATGAGCAGTTCTTC. Translation: CASSPGRGWNEQFF. The chain is built from TRBV18 and TRBJ2-1; D is tentatively TRBD1 or TRBD2 (5 bases each). CDR1 is KGHSH and CDR2 is LQKENI in the germline V gene. Trimming removed 6 bases from V and 7 bases from J, with 16 bases in between. The CDR3 consists of 14 residues. The full variable domain, completed using reference TRBV18 and TRBJ2-1, is NAGVMQNPRHLVRRRGQEARLRCSPMKGHSHVYWYRQLPEEGLKFMVYLQKENIIDESGMPKERFSAEFPKEGPSILRIQQVVRGDSAAYFCASSPGRGWNEQFFGPGTRLTVL.

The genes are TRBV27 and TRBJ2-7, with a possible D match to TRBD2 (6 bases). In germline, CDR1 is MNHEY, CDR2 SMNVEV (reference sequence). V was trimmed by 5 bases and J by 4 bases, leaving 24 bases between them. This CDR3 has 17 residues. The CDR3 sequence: CASSPPSLAPFLYEQYF. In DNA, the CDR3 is TGTGCCAGCAGTCCACCCAGCCTAGCGCCCTTCTTGTACGAGCAGTACTTC.

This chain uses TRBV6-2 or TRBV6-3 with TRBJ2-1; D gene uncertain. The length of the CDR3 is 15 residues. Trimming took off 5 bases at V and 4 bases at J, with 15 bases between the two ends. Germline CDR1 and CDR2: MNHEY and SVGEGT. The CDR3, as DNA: TGTGCCAGCAGTCTGTCCCTCGGACCATACAATGAGCAGTTCTTC. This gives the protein CASSLSLGPYNEQFF.

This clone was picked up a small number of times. The CDR3 protein is CASSLTGPVDGYTF. CDR3 in DNA: TGCGCCAGCAGCCTCACCGGCCCCGTGGATGGCTACACCTTC. The chain couples TRBV4-1 to TRBJ1-2; D is ambiguous. V was clipped by 4 bases and J by 6 bases, with 15 bases between them. This CDR3 has 14 amino acids. Per germline, CDR1 MGHRA and CDR2 YSYEKL.

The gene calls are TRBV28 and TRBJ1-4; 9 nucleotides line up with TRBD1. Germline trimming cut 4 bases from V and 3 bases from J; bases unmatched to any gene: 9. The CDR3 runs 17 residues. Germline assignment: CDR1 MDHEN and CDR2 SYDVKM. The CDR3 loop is CASSSSGTGRANEKLFF. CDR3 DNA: TGTGCCAGCAGTTCCTCCGGGACAGGGAGAGCTAATGAAAAACTGTTTTTT.

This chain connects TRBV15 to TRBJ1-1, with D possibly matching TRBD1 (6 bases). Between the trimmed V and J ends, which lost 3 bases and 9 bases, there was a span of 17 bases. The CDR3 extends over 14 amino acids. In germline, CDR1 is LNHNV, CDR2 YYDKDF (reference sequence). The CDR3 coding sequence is TGTGCCACCAGCAGCACAGGGCTTAATCTCCAAGCTTTCTTT. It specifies CATSSTGLNLQAFF.

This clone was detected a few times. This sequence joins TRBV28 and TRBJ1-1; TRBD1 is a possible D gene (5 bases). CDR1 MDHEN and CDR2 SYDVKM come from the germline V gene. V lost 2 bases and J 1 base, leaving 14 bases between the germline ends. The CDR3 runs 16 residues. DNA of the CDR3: TGTGCCAGCAGTTTAAGTGCAGGGAACGGGAACACTGAAGCTTTCTTT. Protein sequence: CASSLSAGNGNTEAFF.